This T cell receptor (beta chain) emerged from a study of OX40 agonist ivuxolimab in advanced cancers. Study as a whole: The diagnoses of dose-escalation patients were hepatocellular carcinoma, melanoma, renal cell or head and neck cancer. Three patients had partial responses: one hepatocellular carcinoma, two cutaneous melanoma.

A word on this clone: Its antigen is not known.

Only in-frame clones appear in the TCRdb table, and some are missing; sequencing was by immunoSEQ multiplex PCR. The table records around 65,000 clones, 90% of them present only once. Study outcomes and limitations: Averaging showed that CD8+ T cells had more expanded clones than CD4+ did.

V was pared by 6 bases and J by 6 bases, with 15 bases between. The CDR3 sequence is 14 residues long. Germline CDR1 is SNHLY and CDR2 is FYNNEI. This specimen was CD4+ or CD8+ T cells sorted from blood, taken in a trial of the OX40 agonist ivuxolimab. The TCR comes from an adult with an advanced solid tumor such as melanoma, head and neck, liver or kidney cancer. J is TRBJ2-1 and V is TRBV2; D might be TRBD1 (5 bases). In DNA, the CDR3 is TGTGCCAGCAGGGTTACTACAGGACGCAATGAGCAGTTCTTC. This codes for CASRVTTGRNEQFF.